These 17 T cell receptor beta chains originate from one sample sequenced in a study of OX40 agonist ivuxolimab in advanced cancers. Produced via immunoSEQ multiplex PCR; TCRdb's table is partial and in-frame only. Among 50,000 to 80,000 clones listed, roughly 84% were seen once. Sequencing was performed on CD4+ or CD8+ T cells sorted from blood, taken in a trial of the OX40 agonist ivuxolimab. The receptors shown here come from an adult with an advanced solid tumor such as melanoma, head and neck, liver or kidney cancer.

The gene calls are TRBV5-4 and TRBJ2-2; TRBD2 matches 8 bases. Per the germline V gene, CDR1 is SGHNT and CDR2 is YYREEE (reference sequence). This CDR3 contains 17 residues. V was pared by 3 bases and J by 3 bases, with 10 bases of the junction left unmatched. The CDR3 nucleotides are TGTGCCAGCAGCTCCGGGGGGAGCGGGAGTTACACCGGGGAGCTGTTTTTT. Its protein product is CASSSGGSGSYTGELFF.

Turning to this clone: A junction boundary mismatches the germline segment, possibly from a read error. The chain has TRBV27 and TRBJ2-7; TRBD2 aligns across 8 bases. Germline-derived CDR1 and CDR2 are MNHEY and SMNVEV (reference sequence). The CDR3 loop spans 13 amino acids. The CDR3: CTSRRSGGYEQYF. As DNA, the CDR3 is TGTACCAGCAGACGGAGCGGGGGATACGAGCAGTACTTC.

This clone appeared a single time. This rearrangement joins TRBV5-1 to TRBJ2-1; 9 bases line up with TRBD2. Germline CDR1 reads SGHRS; CDR2 reads YFSETQ. The CDR3 runs 17 residues. Trimming removed 0 bases from V and 0 bases from J; junction bases left unmatched: 4. Here the CDR3 reads CASSLGVAGVSYNEQFF. CDR3 nucleotide sequence: TGCGCCAGCAGCTTGGGGGTAGCGGGAGTCTCCTACAATGAGCAGTTCTTC.

The rearrangement uses TRBV28 and TRBJ1-2; 7 bases are a match to TRBD1. The V segment lost 5 bases and the J segment 3 bases; nucleotides outside the gene matches: 6. Germline CDR1 reads MDHEN; CDR2 reads SYDVKM. The CDR3 has 14 amino acids. In DNA form, the CDR3 reads TGTGCCAGCAGTCCCGGGGGACAGTACTATGGCTACACCTTC. This gives the protein CASSPGGQYYGYTF.

V gene TRBV5-5 combines with J gene TRBJ1-5; unclear D gene. In germline, CDR1 is SGHKS, CDR2 YYEKEE (reference sequence). V gave up 4 bases and J gave up 7 bases, with 18 bases separating them. The CDR3 consists of 15 residues. For the CDR3, the DNA is TGTGCCAGCAGCGAACGCTTAAGGGTCGGGCAGCCCCAGCATTTT. Encoded protein: CASSERLRVGQPQHF. Variable domain in full (rest from reference TRBV5-5 and TRBJ1-5): DAGVTQSPTHLIKTRGQQVTLRCSPISGHKSVSWYQQVLGQGPQFIFQYYEKEERGRGNFPDRFSARQFPNYSSELNVNALLLGDSALYLCASSERLRVGQPQHFGDGTRLSIL.

This chain uses TRBV6-7 with TRBJ2-5; D is tentatively TRBD1 or TRBD2 (5 bases each). Being an ORF, TRBV6-7 has a function that is uncertain. This CDR3 region has 18 residues. Trimming stripped 2 bases from V and 1 base from J, with 20 bases between. The CDR3 DNA sequence: TGTGCCAGCAGTTACGGGGAAAACCGACGGGGCACCCAAGAGACCCAGTACTTC. Translating it yields CASSYGENRRGTQETQYF.

The rearrangement joins TRBV7-2 to TRBJ2-3; 12 bases agree with TRBD2. Germline CDR1 and CDR2: SGHTA and FQGNSA. The CDR3 totals 19 residues. J lost 2 bases, V lost 0 bases, and 9 bases had no gene match. The CDR3 nucleotides read TGTGCCAGCAGCTTAGCTAGTGCTAGCGGGGGGGCCTACACAGATACGCAGTATTTT. The encoded protein is CASSLASASGGAYTDTQYF.

V and J are TRBV28 and TRBJ2-7; TRBD1 matches 7 bases. CDR1 MDHEN and CDR2 SYDVKM come from the germline V gene. This CDR3 contains 13 residues. The trim removed 6 bases at V and 3 bases at J, leaving 5 bases unmatched. The CDR3 is CASSPTGYYEQYF. CDR3 nucleotides: TGTGCCAGCAGCCCGACAGGGTACTACGAGCAGTACTTC.

The chain has TRBV7-8 and TRBJ2-2; D is ambiguous. V dropped 2 bases and J dropped 7 bases, with 8 bases sitting between them. CDR1 and CDR2 from the germline V gene are SGHVS and FQNEAQ. The CDR3 runs 13 residues. The CDR3 loop reads CASSLSGIGELFF. The CDR3 coding sequence is TGTGCCAGCAGCTTAAGTGGGATCGGGGAGCTGTTTTTT.

This chain links TRBV2 with TRBJ2-3, with 11 positions matching TRBD2. There are 15 residues in the CDR3. V trimming: 7 bases; J trimming: 8 bases; junction bases outside the gene matches: 11. The germline V gene has CDR1 SNHLY and CDR2 FYNNEI. DNA for the CDR3: TGTGCCAGCACGGAACTAGCGGGAGTTCAGAGTACGCAGTATTTT. Its translation: CASTELAGVQSTQYF.

J is TRBJ1-4 and V is TRBV28; a possible D gene is TRBD1 (6 bases). Trimming stripped 6 bases from V and 5 bases from J, with 16 bases between. The germline V gene has CDR1 MDHEN and CDR2 SYDVKM. This CDR3 comprises 15 residues. The CDR3 DNA is TGTGCCAGCAGACTCGACAGGTGGCGGAATGAAAAACTGTTTTTT. Translated: CASRLDRWRNEKLFF. Full variable domain (rest looked up from reference TRBV28 and TRBJ1-4): DVKVTQSSRYLVKRTGEKVFLECVQDMDHENMFWYRQDPGLGLRLIYFSYDVKMKEKGDIPEGYSVSREKKERFSLILESASTNQTSMYLCASRLDRWRNEKLFFGSGTQLSVL.

The genes are TRBV5-8 and TRBJ1-5; perhaps TRBD1 as D (5 bases). Per the germline V gene, CDR1 is SGHTS and CDR2 is YDEGEE. The CDR3 loop spans 15 amino acids. Deletions cut 2 bases from V and 3 bases from J, with 12 bases between. The CDR3 region has the DNA TGTGCCAGCAGCTTTAAGGGGAATGACAATCAGCCCCAGCATTTT. Translating gives CASSFKGNDNQPQHF.

With regard to this clone: Other DNA sequences of this sample code for an identical CDR3. The CDR3 DNA sequence: TGTGCCTGGAGAAGCACAGGGGGGTCCTACGAGCAGTACTTC. Translating it yields CAWRSTGGSYEQYF. The V call is TRBV30, the J call TRBJ2-7; TRBD1 aligns across 8 bases. V dropped 3 bases and J dropped 1; count of bases not matched to a gene: 5. CDR3 length equals 14 residues. Looked up from germline, CDR1 is GTSNPN and CDR2 is SVGIG (reference sequence).

The rearrangement uses TRBV9 and TRBJ1-4; a weak D match, TRBD1 (5 bases). In germline, CDR1 is SGDLS, CDR2 YYNGEE. The V end lost 5 bases, the J end lost 7 bases, and 15 bases lay between the germline ends. The CDR3 totals 14 residues. CDR3 nucleotides: TGTGCCAGCAGTCCCCAGGGTCAGGGTGAAAAACTGTTTTTT. Translation: CASSPQGQGEKLFF.

This clone was detected once. The chain links TRBV28 to TRBJ1-5; D not certain. From germline, CDR1 is MDHEN and CDR2 SYDVKM. This CDR3 has 12 residues. V was trimmed by 4 bases and J by 9 bases, leaving 10 bases between them. DNA of the CDR3: TGTGCCAGCAGTTCGGGTCCCGGGCCCCAGCATTTT. Translated, it gives CASSSGPGPQHF.

This sequence joins TRBV5-5 and TRBJ1-6; 7 bases line up with TRBD1. The length of the CDR3 is 18 residues. V lost 4 bases, J lost 5 bases, and 15 bases stayed unmatched. Germline lookup yields CDR1 SGHKS and CDR2 YYEKEE (reference sequence). CDR3 in DNA: TGTGCCAGCAGCCAGGGTTTGGGTTGGGACAGTGATAATTCACCCCTCCACTTT. Translated, it gives CASSQGLGWDSDNSPLHF. Looking up the rest from reference TRBV5-5 and TRBJ1-6 gives the full variable domain: DAGVTQSPTHLIKTRGQQVTLRCSPISGHKSVSWYQQVLGQGPQFIFQYYEKEERGRGNFPDRFSARQFPNYSSELNVNALLLGDSALYLCASSQGLGWDSDNSPLHFGNGTRLTVT.

The rearrangement links TRBV5-5 to TRBJ2-1, with TRBD1 matching over 8 bases. This CDR3 is 16 amino acids long. Losses at the gene ends were 5 bases for V and 0 bases for J; bases not matched to a gene: 7. Germline V gives CDR1 SGHKS, CDR2 YYEKEE (reference sequence). In DNA, the CDR3 is TGTGCCAGCAGGCGACAGGGGACGAGCTCCTACAATGAGCAGTTCTTC. Translation gives CASRRQGTSSYNEQFF.